The entry below gives a single T cell receptor beta chain sequence along with its context. A much larger clone lies one base from this, so it may be a read error. TCRdb used MiXCR to reprocess the PCR reads, holding one entry per CDR3 protein. The sample consists of about 13,000 distinct CDR3 sequences, less than 65% of them appearing once. The data belong to a study of tumor-infiltrating lymphocytes in oesophageal squamous cell carcinoma. This CDR3 is built from 15 residues. J gave up 11 bases and V 5 bases, and 15 bases lay outside the gene matches. Germline V lookup: CDR1 SGHTA, CDR2 FQGTGA. The rearrangement links TRBV7-3 to TRBJ2-5; 9 nucleotides match TRBD2. The TCR comes from a male donor with esophageal squamous cell carcinoma. The sample comprised esophageal tumor tissue. Here the CDR3 reads CASSLSGRYKDEQYF. The CDR3 DNA reads as TGTGCCAGCAGCCTAAGCGGGAGGTATAAGGATGAGCAGTACTTC.